Each of the 8 T cell receptor beta chains below was sequenced from the same sample in a study of sequential checkpoint blockade in melanoma. Indicated treatment: randomized to nivolumab then ipilimumab (arm A) or the reverse (arm B). Data came from immunoSEQ multiplex PCR; TCRdb stores just in-frame clones and leaves some out. The sample lists around 9,100 clones, around 50% occurring once. The sequences come from CD8+ T cells sorted from blood (inferred from file names), collected from a patient given nivolumab and ipilimumab in sequence. Receptors were obtained from a human donor with melanoma.

CDR3 nucleotide sequence: TGCGCCAGCAGCCAAGGGGGGGGACTAGGCCCCCTCACCGGGGAGCTGTTTTTT. Protein product: CASSQGGGLGPLTGELFF. V gene TRBV4-1 combines with J gene TRBJ2-2; TRBD2 agrees at 8 bases. Germline CDR1 is MGHRA and CDR2 is YSYEKL. V shed 1 base and J 4 bases; nucleotides not matched to a gene: 11. There are 18 residues in the CDR3.

V is TRBV25-1 and J is TRBJ2-1; D might be TRBD1 (6 bases). V lost 4 bases and J lost 4, with 11 bases in between. In germline, CDR1 is MGHDK, CDR2 SYGVNS. This CDR3 region has 14 residues. The CDR3 DNA reads as TGTGCCAGCAGTGGACAGGAAGATTACAATGAGCAGTTCTTC. This codes for CASSGQEDYNEQFF.

The chain has TRBV7-6 and TRBJ2-5, with TRBD1 matching 7 bases. The CDR3 contains 14 residues. J gave up 5 bases and V 1 base, and 4 bases lay outside the gene matches. CDR1 SGHVS and CDR2 FNYEAQ come from the germline V gene. CDR3 sequence (DNA): TGTGCCAGCAGCTTAGACAGGGGCGCGGAGACCCAGTACTTC. Its protein is CASSLDRGAETQYF. The full variable domain, in which reference TRBV7-6 and TRBJ2-5 provide the parts outside the CDR3, is GAGVSQSPRYKVTKRGQDVALRCDPISGHVSLYWYRQALGQGPEFLTYFNYEAQQDKSGLPNDRFSAERPEGSISTLTIQRTEQRDSAMYRCASSLDRGAETQYFGPGTRLLVL.

The chain couples TRBV7-9 to TRBJ2-3, with TRBD2 identical over 12 bases. Germline CDR1 and CDR2: SEHNR and FQNEAQ (reference sequence). This CDR3 comprises 16 residues. The trim removed 5 bases at V and 1 base at J, leaving 4 bases unmatched. In nucleotides, the CDR3 is TGTGCCAGCAGCGCTCGGACTAGCGGGGGCACAGATACGCAGTATTTT. This gives the protein CASSARTSGGTDTQYF.

This clone was seen a few times. The chain recombines TRBV7-9 with TRBJ1-6; D is undetermined. Germline CDR1 reads SEHNR; CDR2 reads FQNEAQ (reference sequence). Trimming took off 5 bases at V and 9 bases at J, with 8 bases between the two ends. The CDR3 is 12 residues long. CDR3 residues: CASSPGGSPLHF. CDR3 DNA sequence: TGTGCCAGCAGCCCCGGTGGTTCACCCCTCCACTTT.

This CDR3 reads CASSVTRGGLTGELFF. CDR3 DNA: TGTGCCAGCAGTGTTACTCGCGGGGGCCTCACCGGGGAGCTGTTTTTT. This chain connects TRBV2 to TRBJ2-2; weak D call: TRBD2 (7 bases). From germline, CDR1 is SNHLY and CDR2 FYNNEI. V was pared by 4 bases and J by 4 bases, with 16 bases between. The CDR3 contains 16 residues.

This clone is labeled medium-sized. The chain links TRBV6-6 to TRBJ2-1; 9 bases align to TRBD1. This CDR3 has 14 amino acids. In germline, CDR1 is MNHNY, CDR2 SVGAGI (reference sequence). V shed 5 bases and J 4 bases; nucleotides not matched to a gene: 3. The CDR3 region has the DNA TGTGCCAGCAGTGACGGGACAGGGTACAATGAGCAGTTCTTC. Translation: CASSDGTGYNEQFF.

The chain couples TRBV28 to TRBJ1-1; a possible D gene is TRBD1 (5 bases). Germline V CDR1 and CDR2: MDHEN, SYDVKM. With 1 base removed from V and 5 bases from J, the gap between germline ends came to 8 bases. This CDR3 has 13 residues. Written as DNA, the CDR3 is TGTGCCAGCAGTTTATCGGCAGGGACTGAAGCTTTCTTT. It is translated as CASSLSAGTEAFF.